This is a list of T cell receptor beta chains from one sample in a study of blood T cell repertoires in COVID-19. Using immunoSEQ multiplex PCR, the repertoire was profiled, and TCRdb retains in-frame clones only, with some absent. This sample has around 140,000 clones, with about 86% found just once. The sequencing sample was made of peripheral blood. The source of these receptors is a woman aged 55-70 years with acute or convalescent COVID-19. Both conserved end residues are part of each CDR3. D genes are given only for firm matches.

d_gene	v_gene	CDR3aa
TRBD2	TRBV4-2	CASSQDLAGGLNSGANVLTF
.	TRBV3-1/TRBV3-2	CASSQERRGGYTF
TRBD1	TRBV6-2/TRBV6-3	CASSRTGVQNQPQHF
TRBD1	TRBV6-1	CASSEAWTGVLNQPQHF
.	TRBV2	CASSEPRSGNTIYF
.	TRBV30	CAWSVRWRGSPLHF
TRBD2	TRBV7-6	CASSSSGVSLGELFF
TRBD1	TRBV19	CASRQDRADNSPLHF
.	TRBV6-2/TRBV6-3	CASSGQLSNTEAFF
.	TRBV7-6	CASSPTDLSNQPQHF
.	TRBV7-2	CASSFPLGPIASNDSPLHF
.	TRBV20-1	CSVATASYTF
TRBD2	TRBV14	CASSQPPAGLAVKFSYEQYF
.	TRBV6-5	CASSRGDEQYF
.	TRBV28	CASSFSGLPGTYEQYF
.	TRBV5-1	CASSLQSPGANVLTF
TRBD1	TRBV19	CASSTTGTGVGNTIYF
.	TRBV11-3	CASSLARSRATNEKLFF
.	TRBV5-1	CASSPPNGREAFF
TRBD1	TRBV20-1	CSASFPGQSDYETLFF
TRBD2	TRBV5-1	CASSRTGTSVDDTQYF
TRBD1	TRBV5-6	CASSLWDRVYEQYF
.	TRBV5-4	CASSLGAGDNTEAFF
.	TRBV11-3	CASSYRLISYEQYF
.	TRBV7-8	CASSSQTHVKVDSNQPQHF
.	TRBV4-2	CASSQDWGAGTGEAPYF
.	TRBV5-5	CASSLLAGAHSNQPQHF
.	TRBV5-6	CASSLTGFGDPTVQETQYF
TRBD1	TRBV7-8	CASRAPTGAGNTIYF